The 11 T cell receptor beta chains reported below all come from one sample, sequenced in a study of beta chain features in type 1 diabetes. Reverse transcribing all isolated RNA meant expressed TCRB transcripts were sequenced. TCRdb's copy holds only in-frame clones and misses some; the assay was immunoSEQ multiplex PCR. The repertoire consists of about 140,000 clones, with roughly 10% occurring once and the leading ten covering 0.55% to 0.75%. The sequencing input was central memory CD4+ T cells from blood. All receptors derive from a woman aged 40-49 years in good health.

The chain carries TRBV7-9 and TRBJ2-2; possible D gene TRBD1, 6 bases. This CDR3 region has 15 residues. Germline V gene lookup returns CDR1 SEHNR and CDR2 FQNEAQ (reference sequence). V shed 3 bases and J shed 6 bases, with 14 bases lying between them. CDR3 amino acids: CASSFTGLGAGELFF. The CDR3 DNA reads TGTGCCAGCAGCTTTACAGGGTTAGGCGCCGGGGAGCTGTTTTTT.

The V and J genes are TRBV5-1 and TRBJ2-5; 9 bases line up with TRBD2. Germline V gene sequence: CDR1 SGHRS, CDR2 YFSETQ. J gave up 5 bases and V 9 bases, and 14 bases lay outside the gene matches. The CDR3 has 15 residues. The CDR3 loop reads CATALAGVPRETQYF. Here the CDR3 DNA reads TGCGCCACGGCTTTAGCGGGGGTTCCACGGGAGACCCAGTACTTC.

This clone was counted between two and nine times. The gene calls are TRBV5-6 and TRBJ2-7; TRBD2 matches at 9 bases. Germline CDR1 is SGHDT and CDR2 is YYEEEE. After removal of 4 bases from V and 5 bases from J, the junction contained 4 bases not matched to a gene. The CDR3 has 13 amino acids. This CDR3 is CASSVAGVNEQYF. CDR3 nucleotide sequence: TGTGCCAGCAGCGTAGCGGGGGTCAACGAGCAGTACTTC.

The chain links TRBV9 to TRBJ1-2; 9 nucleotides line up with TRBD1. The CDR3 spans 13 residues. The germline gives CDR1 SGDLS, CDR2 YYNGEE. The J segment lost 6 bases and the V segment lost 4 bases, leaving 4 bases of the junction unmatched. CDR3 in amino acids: CASSSDRGDGYTF. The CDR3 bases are TGTGCCAGCAGCTCGGACAGGGGTGATGGCTACACCTTC.

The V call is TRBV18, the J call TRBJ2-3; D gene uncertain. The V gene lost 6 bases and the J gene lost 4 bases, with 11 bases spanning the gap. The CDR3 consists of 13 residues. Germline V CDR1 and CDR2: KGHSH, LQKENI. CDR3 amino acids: CASSPGSSDTQYF. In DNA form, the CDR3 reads TGTGCCAGCTCTCCCGGTTCGTCAGATACGCAGTATTTT.

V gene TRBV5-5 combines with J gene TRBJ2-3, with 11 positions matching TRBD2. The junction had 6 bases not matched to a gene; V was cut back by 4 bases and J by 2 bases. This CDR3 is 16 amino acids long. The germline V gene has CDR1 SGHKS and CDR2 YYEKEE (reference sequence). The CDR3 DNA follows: TGTGCCAGCAGCCTGGGGACTAGCGGCCCCACAGATACGCAGTATTTT. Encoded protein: CASSLGTSGPTDTQYF. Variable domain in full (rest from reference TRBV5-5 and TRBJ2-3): DAGVTQSPTHLIKTRGQQVTLRCSPISGHKSVSWYQQVLGQGPQFIFQYYEKEERGRGNFPDRFSARQFPNYSSELNVNALLLGDSALYLCASSLGTSGPTDTQYFGPGTRLTVL.

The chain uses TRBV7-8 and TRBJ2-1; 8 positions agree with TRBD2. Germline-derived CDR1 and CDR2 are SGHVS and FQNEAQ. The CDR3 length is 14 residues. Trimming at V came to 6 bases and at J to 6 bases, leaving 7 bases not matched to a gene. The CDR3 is CASRRTGTSNEQFF. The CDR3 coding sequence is TGTGCCAGCAGAAGGACCGGGACTAGCAATGAGCAGTTCTTC.

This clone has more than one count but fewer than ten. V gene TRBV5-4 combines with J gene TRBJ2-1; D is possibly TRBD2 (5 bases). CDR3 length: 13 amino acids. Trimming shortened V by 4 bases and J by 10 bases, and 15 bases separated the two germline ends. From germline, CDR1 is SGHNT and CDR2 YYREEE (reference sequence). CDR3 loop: CASSIGRAEEQFF. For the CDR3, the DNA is TGTGCCAGCAGCATCGGGCGAGCGGAAGAGCAGTTCTTC.

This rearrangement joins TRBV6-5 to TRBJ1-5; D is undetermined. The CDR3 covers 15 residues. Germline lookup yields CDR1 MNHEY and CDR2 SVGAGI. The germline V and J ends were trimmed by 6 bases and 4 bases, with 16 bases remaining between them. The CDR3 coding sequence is TGTGCCAGCAGCCTTAGAAGTACCCCTAATCAGCCCCAGCATTTT. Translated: CASSLRSTPNQPQHF.

CDR3 sequence: CASSWPDRLSSTFF. CDR3 sequence (DNA): TGTGCCAGCAGCTGGCCGGACAGGTTATCTTCGACTTTCTTT. V and J are TRBV5-5 and TRBJ1-1, with 7 bases fitting TRBD1. The V segment lost 3 bases and the J segment 12 bases; nucleotides outside the gene matches: 14. The germline V gene has CDR1 SGHKS and CDR2 YYEKEE (reference sequence). CDR3 length equals 14 residues.

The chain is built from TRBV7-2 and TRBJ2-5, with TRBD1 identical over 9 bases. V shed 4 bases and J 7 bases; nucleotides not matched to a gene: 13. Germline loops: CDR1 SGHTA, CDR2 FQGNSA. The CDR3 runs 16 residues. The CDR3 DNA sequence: TGTGCCAGCAGCTCCCCGACCGACAGGGGGTCCGGGACCCAGTACTTC. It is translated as CASSSPTDRGSGTQYF.